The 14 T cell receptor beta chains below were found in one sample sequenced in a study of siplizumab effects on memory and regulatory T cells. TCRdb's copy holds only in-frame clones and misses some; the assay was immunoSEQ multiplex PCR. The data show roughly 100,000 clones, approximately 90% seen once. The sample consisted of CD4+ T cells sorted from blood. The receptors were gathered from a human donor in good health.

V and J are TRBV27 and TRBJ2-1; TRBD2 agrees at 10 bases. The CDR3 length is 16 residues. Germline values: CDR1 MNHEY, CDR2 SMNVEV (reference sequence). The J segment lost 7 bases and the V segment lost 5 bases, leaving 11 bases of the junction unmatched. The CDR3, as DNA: TGTGCCAGCAGTCCCCCCCCTAGCGGGAGTATGAATGAGCAGTTCTTC. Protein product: CASSPPPSGSMNEQFF.

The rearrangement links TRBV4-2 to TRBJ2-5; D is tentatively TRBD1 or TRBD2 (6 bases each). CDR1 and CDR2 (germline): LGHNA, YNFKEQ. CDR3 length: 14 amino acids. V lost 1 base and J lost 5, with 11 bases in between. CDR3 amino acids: CASSQGLGGETQYF. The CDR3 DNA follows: TGTGCCAGCAGCCAAGGTTTAGGGGGGGAGACCCAGTACTTC.

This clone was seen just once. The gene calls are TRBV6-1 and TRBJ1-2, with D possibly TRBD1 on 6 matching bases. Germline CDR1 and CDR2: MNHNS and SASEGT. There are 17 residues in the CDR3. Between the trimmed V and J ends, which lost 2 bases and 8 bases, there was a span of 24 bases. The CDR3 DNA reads TGTGCCAGCAGTGAAACATTCTTACAGGGAGGAAAACGGGGCTACACCTTC. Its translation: CASSETFLQGGKRGYTF.

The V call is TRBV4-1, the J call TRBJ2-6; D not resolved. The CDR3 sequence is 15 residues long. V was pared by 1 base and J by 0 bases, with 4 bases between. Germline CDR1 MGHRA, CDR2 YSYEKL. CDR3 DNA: TGCGCCAGCAGCCAAGTCGTCTCTGGGGCCAACGTCCTGACTTTC. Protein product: CASSQVVSGANVLTF.

In nucleotides, the CDR3 is TGTGCCTGGAGTGTACAAGTGGCGGGAGGGCAGAATGAGCAGTTCTTC. It encodes CAWSVQVAGGQNEQFF. The J gene is TRBJ2-1, the V gene TRBV30; 9 bases align to TRBD2. V lost 0 bases and J lost 7; bases outside the gene matches: 10. The CDR3 has 16 residues. Germline CDR1 reads GTSNPN; CDR2 reads SVGIG (reference sequence). Full variable domain (missing parts from reference TRBV30 and TRBJ2-1): SQTIHQWPATLVQPVGSPLSLECTVEGTSNPNLYWYRQAAGRGLQLLFYSVGIGQISSEVPQNLSASRPQDRQFILSSKKLLLSDSGFYLCAWSVQVAGGQNEQFFGPGTRLTVL.

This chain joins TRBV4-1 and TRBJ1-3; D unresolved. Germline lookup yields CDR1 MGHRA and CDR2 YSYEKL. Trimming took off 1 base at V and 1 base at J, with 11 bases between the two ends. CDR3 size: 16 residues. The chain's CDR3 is CASSQGGLTSGNTIYF. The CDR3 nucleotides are TGCGCCAGCAGCCAAGGGGGATTAACGTCTGGAAACACCATATATTTT.

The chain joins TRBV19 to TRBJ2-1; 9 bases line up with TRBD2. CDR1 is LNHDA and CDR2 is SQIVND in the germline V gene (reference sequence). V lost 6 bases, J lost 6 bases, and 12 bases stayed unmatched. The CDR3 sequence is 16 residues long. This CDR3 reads CASRGRGLASLNEQFF. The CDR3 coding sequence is TGTGCCAGTAGGGGACGGGGACTAGCTTCCCTCAATGAGCAGTTCTTC. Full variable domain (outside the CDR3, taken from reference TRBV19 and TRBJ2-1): DGGITQSPKYLFRKEGQNVTLSCEQNLNHDAMYWYRQDPGQGLRLIYYSQIVNDFQKGDIAEGYSVSREKKESFPLTVTSAQKNPTAFYLCASRGRGLASLNEQFFGPGTRLTVL.

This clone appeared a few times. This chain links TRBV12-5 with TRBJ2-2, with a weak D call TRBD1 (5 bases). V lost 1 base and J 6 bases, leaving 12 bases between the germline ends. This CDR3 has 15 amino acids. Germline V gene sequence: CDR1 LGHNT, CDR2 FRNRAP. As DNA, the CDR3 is TGTGCTAGTGGTTTGGACAGGCCCCGTTCCGGGGAGCTGTTTTTT. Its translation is CASGLDRPRSGELFF.

The CDR3 DNA follows: TGTGCCAGCAGCTTAAAAAACGAGCAGTACTTC. It codes for CASSLKNEQYF. The chain links TRBV7-9 to TRBJ2-7; D is unclear. CDR1 SEHNR and CDR2 FQNEAQ come from the germline V gene (reference sequence). The CDR3 runs to 11 residues. V was clipped by 2 bases and J by 5 bases, with 4 bases between them.

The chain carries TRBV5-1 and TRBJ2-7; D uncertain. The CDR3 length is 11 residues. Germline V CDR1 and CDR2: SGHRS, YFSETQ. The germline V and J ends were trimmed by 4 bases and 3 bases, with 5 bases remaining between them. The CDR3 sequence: CASSQNYEQYF. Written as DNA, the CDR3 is TGCGCCAGCAGCCAGAACTACGAGCAGTACTTC.

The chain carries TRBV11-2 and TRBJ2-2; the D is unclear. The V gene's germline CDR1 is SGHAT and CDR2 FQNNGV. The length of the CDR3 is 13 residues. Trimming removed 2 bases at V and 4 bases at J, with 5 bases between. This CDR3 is CASSLKSTGELFF. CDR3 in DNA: TGTGCCAGCAGCTTAAAAAGCACCGGGGAGCTGTTTTTT.

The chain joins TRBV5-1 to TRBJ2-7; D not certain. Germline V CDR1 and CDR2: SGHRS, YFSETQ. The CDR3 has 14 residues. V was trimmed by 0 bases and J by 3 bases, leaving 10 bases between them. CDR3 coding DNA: TGCGCCAGCAGCTTGGAGGCGGTCAGCTACGAGCAGTACTTC. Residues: CASSLEAVSYEQYF.

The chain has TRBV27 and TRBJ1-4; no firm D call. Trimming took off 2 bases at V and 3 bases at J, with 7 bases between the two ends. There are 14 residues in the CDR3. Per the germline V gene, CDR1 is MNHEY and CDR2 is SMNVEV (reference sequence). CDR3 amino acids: CASSLVGSNEKLFF. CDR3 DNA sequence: TGTGCCAGCAGTTTAGTGGGATCTAATGAAAAACTGTTTTTT.

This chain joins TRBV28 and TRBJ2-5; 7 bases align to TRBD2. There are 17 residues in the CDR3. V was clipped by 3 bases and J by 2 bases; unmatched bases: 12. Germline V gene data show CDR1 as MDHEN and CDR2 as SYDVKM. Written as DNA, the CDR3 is TGTGCCAGCAGTTTTCGTCCGGCGGGAGTGGGTCAAGAGACCCAGTACTTC. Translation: CASSFRPAGVGQETQYF. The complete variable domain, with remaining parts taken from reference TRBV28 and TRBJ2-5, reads DVKVTQSSRYLVKRTGEKVFLECVQDMDHENMFWYRQDPGLGLRLIYFSYDVKMKEKGDIPEGYSVSREKKERFSLILESASTNQTSMYLCASSFRPAGVGQETQYFGPGTRLLVL.